A selection of T cell receptor beta chains follows, all from one sample in a study of T-cell memory formation after mild COVID-19. TCRdb recomputed calls from the 5' RACE reads with MiXCR, one row per CDR3 protein. The table lists approximately 500,000 distinct CDR3 sequences, around a quarter of them singletons, with 12% in the top ten. Sequenced sample: PBMCs or a T cell subset sorted from them (not recorded which). The receptors here all came from an adult woman who had mild COVID-19 (a few samples of this study predate the infection). Cell type and time point are not known. The conserved cysteine and the conserved F or W are not part of the CDR3 here.

V gene: TRBV20-1
CDR3 protein: SAWSGLRGEQF

V gene: TRBV10-3
CDR3 protein: AISESTSGQGRADTQY

V gene: TRBV7-3
CDR3 protein: ASSCIRVDQPQH

V gene: TRBV12-3/TRBV12-4
CDR3 protein: ASSSDGTNQPQH

V gene: TRBV12-3/TRBV12-4
CDR3 protein: ASSPDYSSYEQY

V gene: TRBV5-1
CDR3 protein: ASSLYVGGNTEAF

V gene: TRBV9
CDR3 protein: ASSVVGHSTGELF

V gene: TRBV7-3
CDR3 protein: ASSHVIGGEQF

V gene: TRBV9
CDR3 protein: ASSGSSGGYEQY

V gene: TRBV18
CDR3 protein: ASSSRRDRGLSQPQH

V gene: TRBV7-6
CDR3 protein: ASSSGLPKNTGELF

V gene: TRBV5-1
CDR3 protein: ASSLALAGARDTQY

V gene: TRBV5-1
CDR3 protein: ASSLEGSGRRSEQF

V gene: TRBV27
CDR3 protein: ASSDGLALYEQY

V gene: TRBV7-6
CDR3 protein: ASSLPLAGKVNNEQF

V gene: TRBV6-5
CDR3 protein: ASSYFGTDYGYT

V gene: TRBV19
CDR3 protein: ASRSLRVGIAEAF

V gene: TRBV7-9
CDR3 protein: ASSPQEGPLHNEQF

V gene: TRBV6-5
CDR3 protein: ASSFDRYGYT

V gene: TRBV7-2
CDR3 protein: ASSLNGAGTSYENIQY

V gene: TRBV7-8
CDR3 protein: ASSFEGDTGELF

V gene: TRBV7-9
CDR3 protein: ASSLGMSYNEQF

V gene: TRBV14
CDR3 protein: ASSQPPVLAYNEQF

V gene: TRBV9
CDR3 protein: ASSPVEYGDTEAF

V gene: TRBV16
CDR3 protein: ASSQDRVVEEQY

V gene: TRBV20-1
CDR3 protein: SARQRTSSYEQY

V gene: TRBV7-3
CDR3 protein: ASSSKDRNQETQY

V gene: TRBV6-1
CDR3 protein: ASSQFSWEIYNEQF

V gene: TRBV7-6
CDR3 protein: ASSHPLRGTANEKLF

V gene: TRBV6-5
CDR3 protein: ASSYMTGGSGDTQY

V gene: TRBV6-1
CDR3 protein: ASVAGFTDTQY

V gene: TRBV20-1
CDR3 protein: SAWTSGRSTDTQY

V gene: TRBV7-9
CDR3 protein: ASSLSGSTGDTQY

V gene: TRBV24-1
CDR3 protein: ATSRMGEGPLNEQF

V gene: TRBV28
CDR3 protein: ASSFPRPPLAGVIDEQF

V gene: TRBV6-5
CDR3 protein: ASSYSGGSGETQY

V gene: TRBV5-4
CDR3 protein: ASSLVASGLAELF

V gene: TRBV24-1
CDR3 protein: ATSARDRWAYNEQF

V gene: TRBV4-1
CDR3 protein: ASSQEGRTSGSFRGDTQY

V gene: TRBV24-1
CDR3 protein: ATSGGSGNQPQH

V gene: TRBV7-9
CDR3 protein: ASSENNQPQH

V gene: TRBV9
CDR3 protein: ASSVSLGQGEQY

V gene: TRBV5-1
CDR3 protein: ASSLYPADTQY

V gene: TRBV7-2
CDR3 protein: ASSFLAGTSTDTQY

V gene: TRBV7-2
CDR3 protein: ASALGAGTDTQY

V gene: TRBV3-1
CDR3 protein: ASSQTWGSEGY

V gene: TRBV11-1
CDR3 protein: ASGQDGGPYEQY

V gene: TRBV12-3/TRBV12-4
CDR3 protein: ASSYGGLAGVGQETQY

V gene: TRBV25-1
CDR3 protein: ASSGTGGVLEAF

V gene: TRBV6-4
CDR3 protein: ASSDYSGTDTQY

V gene: TRBV29-1
CDR3 protein: SVAPTANYGYT

V gene: TRBV29-1
CDR3 protein: SALSGSYEQY

V gene: TRBV25-1
CDR3 protein: ASSDTSGRANEQF